Presented here are 13 T cell receptor beta chains from one specimen sequenced in a study of CD8 T cells in Susac syndrome. The authors reverse transcribed roughly 0.5 to 1 ug RNA with random hexamers. MiXCR was run by TCRdb on the immunoSEQ multiplex PCR reads, yielding one entry per CDR3 protein. The sample includes some 300,000 distinct CDR3 sequences, 85% of them seen just once. The sequenced sample was CD8+ T cells from PBMCs. These receptors came from a human donor with multiple sclerosis.

V usage is TRBV30 and J usage is TRBJ2-1; no clear D. With 5 bases removed from V and 7 bases from J, the gap between germline ends came to 12 bases. Germline CDR1 and CDR2: GTSNPN and SVGIG (reference sequence). The CDR3 has 12 amino acids. The CDR3 DNA reads TGTGCCTGGTTAGGGCCTCGGAATGAGCAGTTCTTC. This translates into CAWLGPRNEQFF. The variable domain in full, completed from reference TRBV30 and TRBJ2-1, reads SQTIHQWPATLVQPVGSPLSLECTVEGTSNPNLYWYRQAAGRGLQLLFYSVGIGQISSEVPQNLSASRPQDRQFILSSKKLLLSDSGFYLCAWLGPRNEQFFGPGTRLTVL.

The V and J genes are TRBV9 and TRBJ2-7, with 10 bases lining up with TRBD1. V shed 4 bases, J shed 3 bases, and the junction held 10 bases outside the gene matches. The CDR3 loop spans 16 amino acids. Germline lookup yields CDR1 SGDLS and CDR2 YYNGEE. In DNA, the CDR3 is TGTGCCAGCAGCACGGGACAGGGGCCTTCCCTCTACGAGCAGTACTTC. This sequence encodes CASSTGQGPSLYEQYF.

Comments on this clonotype: At one end the junction does not follow the germline gene, possibly because of a read error. The rearrangement joins TRBV4-1 to TRBJ2-1; 12 bases align to TRBD2. The CDR3 has 18 amino acids. From germline, CDR1 is MGHRA and CDR2 YSYEKL. CDR3 nucleotide sequence: TGCGCCAGCAGCCACGGGACTAGCGGGCGCTACTCCTACAATGAGCAGTCCTTC. Translated, it gives CASSHGTSGRYSYNEQSF.

This chain connects TRBV7-8 to TRBJ2-1; D is unresolved. This CDR3 region has 16 residues. CDR1 and CDR2 (germline): SGHVS, FQNEAQ. Trimming pared 1 base from V and 3 bases from J, leaving 13 bases between. CDR3: CASSLEGYAIYNEQFF. The CDR3 DNA reads TGTGCCAGCAGCTTAGAAGGTTACGCTATCTACAATGAGCAGTTCTTC.

The J gene is TRBJ2-1, the V gene TRBV27, with 9 positions matching TRBD2. J lost 8 bases, V lost 6 bases, and 5 bases had no gene match. Germline loops: CDR1 MNHEY, CDR2 SMNVEV (reference sequence). This CDR3 has 13 residues. CDR3 amino acids: CASSLGLAHEQFF. The CDR3 DNA sequence: TGTGCCAGCAGCCTTGGACTAGCGCATGAGCAGTTCTTC.

V and J are TRBV21-1 and TRBJ1-2; no check of the table's D call, TRBD1, against the DNA was made. TRBV21-1 constitutes a pseudogene. The CDR3 covers 12 residues. The CDR3 coding sequence is TGTGCCAAAGGGGACAGGGGACATGGCTACACCTTC. Amino acids: CAKGDRGHGYTF.

This chain connects TRBV27 to TRBJ2-7, with D possibly matching TRBD1 (6 bases). V lost 1 base and J 4 bases, leaving 14 bases between the germline ends. The germline V gene has CDR1 MNHEY and CDR2 SMNVEV (reference sequence). The CDR3 has 15 amino acids. The CDR3 DNA follows: TGTGCCAGCAGTTTATTTCCAGGGGCCCTGTACGAGCAGTACTTC. Its translation: CASSLFPGALYEQYF.

The J gene is TRBJ2-1, the V gene TRBV12-5; D is unresolved. Germline CDR1 and CDR2: LGHNT and FRNRAP. Trimming stripped 7 bases from V and 6 bases from J, with 13 bases between. The CDR3 spans 13 residues. The chain's CDR3 is CASAIDQSNEQFF. As DNA, the CDR3 is TGTGCTAGTGCCATCGACCAGAGCAATGAGCAGTTCTTC.

The V gene is TRBV11-2, the J gene TRBJ2-7; 11 nucleotides line up with TRBD2. Germline CDR1 is SGHAT and CDR2 is FQNNGV. Trimming at V came to 4 bases and at J to 4 bases, leaving 6 bases not matched to a gene. This CDR3 has 15 amino acids. The CDR3 nucleotides are TGTGCCAGCAGCTCCACTAGCGGGAGAGCGTACGAGCAGTACTTC. This sequence encodes CASSSTSGRAYEQYF.

This clonotype was recorded a few times. The chain employs TRBV10-2 and TRBJ2-7; D may be TRBD2 (5 bases). The germline V gene encodes CDR1 WSHSY and CDR2 SAAADI. V lost 4 bases and J lost 2, with 12 bases in between. The CDR3 spans 14 residues. The CDR3 here is CASSAPGGPYEQYF. As DNA, the CDR3 is TGCGCCAGCAGTGCCCCCGGCGGGCCCTACGAGCAGTACTTC.

This chain connects TRBV19 to TRBJ2-1, with 7 positions matching TRBD2. The germline CDR1 and CDR2 sequences are LNHDA and SQIVND (reference sequence). J lost 9 bases, V lost 5 bases, and 16 bases had no gene match. The CDR3 length is 16 residues. The CDR3 region is CASSLASGGEGLEQFF. CDR3 DNA sequence: TGTGCCAGTAGTCTCGCTAGCGGAGGGGAGGGTCTTGAGCAGTTCTTC. The full variable domain, in which reference TRBV19 and TRBJ2-1 provide the parts outside the CDR3, is DGGITQSPKYLFRKEGQNVTLSCEQNLNHDAMYWYRQDPGQGLRLIYYSQIVNDFQKGDIAEGYSVSREKKESFPLTVTSAQKNPTAFYLCASSLASGGEGLEQFFGPGTRLTVL.

This clonotype was found once. The chain has TRBV5-1 and TRBJ1-1; D possibly corresponds to TRBD1 (6 bases). The V gene lost 4 bases and the J gene lost 1 base, with 14 bases spanning the gap. The germline V gene encodes CDR1 SGHRS and CDR2 YFSETQ. The CDR3 consists of 15 residues. CDR3: CASSLSQGWNTEAFF. The CDR3 bases are TGCGCCAGCAGCCTTTCACAGGGCTGGAACACTGAAGCTTTCTTT.

This clonotype was seen just once. This rearrangement joins TRBV11-2 to TRBJ1-4; D is possibly TRBD1 (6 bases). Trimming cost V 5 bases and J 0 bases, with 16 bases left between them. Looked up from germline, CDR1 is SGHAT and CDR2 is FQNNGV. The CDR3 spans 17 residues. CDR3 sequence (DNA): TGTGCCAGCAGCCCGAGGGGACGGACAGCAACTAATGAAAAACTGTTTTTT. This translates into CASSPRGRTATNEKLFF.